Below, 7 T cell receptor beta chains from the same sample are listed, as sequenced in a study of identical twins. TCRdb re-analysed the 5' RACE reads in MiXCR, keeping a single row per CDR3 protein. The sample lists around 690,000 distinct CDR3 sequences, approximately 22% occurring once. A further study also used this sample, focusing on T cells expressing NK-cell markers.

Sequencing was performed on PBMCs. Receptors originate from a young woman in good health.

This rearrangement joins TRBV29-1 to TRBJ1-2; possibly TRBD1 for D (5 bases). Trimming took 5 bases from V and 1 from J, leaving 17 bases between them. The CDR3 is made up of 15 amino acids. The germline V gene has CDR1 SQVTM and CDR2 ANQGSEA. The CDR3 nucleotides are TGCAGCGTTTTCGGGAGGGACTGGGATAACTATGGCTACACCTTC. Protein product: CSVFGRDWDNYGYTF.

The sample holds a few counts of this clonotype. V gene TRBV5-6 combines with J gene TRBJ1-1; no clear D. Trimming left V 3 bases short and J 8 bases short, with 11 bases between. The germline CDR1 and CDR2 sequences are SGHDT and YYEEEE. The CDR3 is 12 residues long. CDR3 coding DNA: TGTGCCAGCAGCTACGATCTGTCCGAAGCTTTCTTT. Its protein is CASSYDLSEAFF.

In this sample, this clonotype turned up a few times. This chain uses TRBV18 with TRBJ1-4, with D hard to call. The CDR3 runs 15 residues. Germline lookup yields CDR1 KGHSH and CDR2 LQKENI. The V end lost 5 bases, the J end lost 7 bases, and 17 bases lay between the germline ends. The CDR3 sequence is CASSSSLGGSEKLFF. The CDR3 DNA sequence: TGTGCCAGCTCATCCTCATTGGGCGGGAGTGAAAAACTGTTTTTT.

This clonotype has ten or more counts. CDR3 amino acids: CASTPSGDRGTEAFF. CDR3 DNA sequence: TGTGCCAGCACCCCGTCGGGGGACCGGGGCACTGAAGCTTTCTTT. The rearrangement uses TRBV6-1 and TRBJ1-1, with a tentative D call TRBD1 (5 bases). The germline V and J ends were trimmed by 7 bases and 4 bases, with 19 bases remaining between them. CDR1 is MNHNS and CDR2 is SASEGT in the germline V gene. The CDR3 is made up of 15 amino acids.

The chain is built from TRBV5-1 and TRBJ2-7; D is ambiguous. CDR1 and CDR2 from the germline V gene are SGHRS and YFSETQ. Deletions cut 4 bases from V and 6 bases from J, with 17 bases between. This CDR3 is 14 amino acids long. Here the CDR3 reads CASSTNLRPLEQYF. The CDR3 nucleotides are TGCGCCAGCAGCACCAACCTCAGGCCTCTCGAGCAGTACTTC. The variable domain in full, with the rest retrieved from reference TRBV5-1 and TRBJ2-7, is KAGVTQTPRYLIKTRGQQVTLSCSPISGHRSVSWYQQTPGQGLQFLFEYFSETQRNKGNFPGRFSGRQFSNSRSEMNVSTLELGDSALYLCASSTNLRPLEQYFGPGTRLTVT.

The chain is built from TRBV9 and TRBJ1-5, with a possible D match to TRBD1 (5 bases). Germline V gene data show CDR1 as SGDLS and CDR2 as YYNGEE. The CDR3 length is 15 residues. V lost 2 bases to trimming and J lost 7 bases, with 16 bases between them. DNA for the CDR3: TGTGCCAGCAGCGTGTCGGGACTCTTAAACCAGCCCCAGCATTTT. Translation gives CASSVSGLLNQPQHF.

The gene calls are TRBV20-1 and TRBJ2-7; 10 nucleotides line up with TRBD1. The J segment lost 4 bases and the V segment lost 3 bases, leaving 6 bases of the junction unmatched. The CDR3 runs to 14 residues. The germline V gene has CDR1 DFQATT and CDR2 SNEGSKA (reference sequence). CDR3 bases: TGCAGTGCTAGTTTGGGGACAGGGGCTTACGAGCAGTACTTC. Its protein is CSASLGTGAYEQYF.